The rows below give T cell receptor beta chains drawn from one sample of a study of blood T cell repertoires in COVID-19. Sequenced by immunoSEQ multiplex PCR; TCRdb stores in-frame clones only, minus some. The sample lists a few hundred thousand clones; 85% to 90% were seen once. Sequencing used PBMCs or T cells enriched from blood (not recorded which). The receptors derive from a man younger than 40 who had recovered from COVID-19. The conserved cysteine and the conserved F or W are not part of the CDR3 here.

TRBJ2-5 | TRBV18 | ASSRTAGFEETQY
TRBJ2-5 | TRBV29-1 | SVGKQRGGETQY
TRBJ1-2 | TRBV3-1/TRBV3-2 | ASSEGGGSYGYT
TRBJ1-6 | TRBV18 | ASSPLDIIGSPLH
TRBJ2-1 | TRBV28 | ASNPSGSAYNEQF
TRBJ2-1 | TRBV6-5 | ASSRLALYNEQF
TRBJ2-2 | TRBV4-1 | ASSQYNWGGGELF
TRBJ1-1 | TRBV7-2 | ASSPMDRSATEAF
TRBJ2-5 | TRBV7-3 | ASSPRTGVETQY
TRBJ1-1 | TRBV28 | ASREQGWMGTEAF
TRBJ2-1 | TRBV28 | ASVPGVWNEQF
TRBJ1-5 | TRBV19 | ASSRSTGFGIGQPQH
TRBJ2-1 | TRBV7-7 | ASSPRLEWNPSSYNEQF
TRBJ2-2 | TRBV6-5 | ASSWGTSRNTGELF
TRBJ2-7 | TRBV11-2 | ASSPATSGIAGNEQY
TRBJ2-7 | TRBV4-1 | ASSQVEGSYEQY
TRBJ1-5 | TRBV6-5 | ASNPTGGDQPQH
TRBJ2-1 | TRBV19 | ASSIGGLAGVYNEQF
TRBJ1-5 | TRBV19 | ASSIEETGHSNQPQH
TRBJ1-5 | TRBV7-8 | ASSFRGNQPQH
TRBJ1-5 | TRBV28 | ASRLPGGSNQPQH
TRBJ1-2 | TRBV2 | ASSETQGAINYGYT
TRBJ2-2 | TRBV2 | ASRVIADNTGELF
TRBJ1-2 | TRBV28 | ASSFAAGGIYGYT
TRBJ1-2 | TRBV7-2 | ASSAPGTGGTSYGYT
TRBJ1-2 | TRBV4-2 | ASTQTGSASYGYT
TRBJ1-4 | TRBV13 | ASSLKGATNEKLF
TRBJ1-2 | TRBV7-2 | ASSLQGFGYT
TRBJ2-4 | TRBV3-1/TRBV3-2 | ASSQDKASVNIQY
TRBJ2-1 | TRBV24-1 | ATASSPGYNEQF
TRBJ2-5 | TRBV5-1 | ASSLPQEQETQY
TRBJ1-1 | TRBV18 | ASSPPGGRLAEAF
TRBJ2-7 | TRBV28 | ASSFSGAHSYEQY
TRBJ1-5 | TRBV28 | ASSLLGGPSNQPQH
TRBJ2-1 | TRBV6-5 | ASSYDREFYNEQF
TRBJ2-7 | TRBV7-2 | ASSLLLGSSYEQY
TRBJ2-1 | TRBV4-1 | ASSQVLSSGSPYNEQF
TRBJ2-3 | TRBV6-5 | ASGFEGGWTDTQY
TRBJ2-2 | TRBV5-1 | ASSPGNTGELF
TRBJ2-3 | TRBV12-3/TRBV12-4 | ASSFSGPDTQY
TRBJ2-2 | TRBV7-9 | ASSLNSAGELF
TRBJ2-7 | TRBV27 | ASSLGAGGAYEQY
TRBJ2-7 | TRBV29-1 | SVVSVEQY
TRBJ1-2 | TRBV19 | ASSRLGQGGYGYT
TRBJ2-7 | TRBV11-2 | ASSGGPRDSRYEQY
TRBJ1-2 | TRBV18 | ASSPLQPNYGYT